The 16 T cell receptor beta chains reported below all come from one sample, sequenced in a study of T-cell reconstitution after alpha-beta-depleted transplantation in children. A library of TCRbeta sequences, prepared with unique molecular identifiers, was generated. Each CDR3 protein gets one entry after TCRdb re-called the PCR reads with MiXCR. The sample has approximately 270,000 distinct CDR3 sequences, 20% to 30% seen once. The sample in question was PBMCs, mostly from graft donor cells, obtained 360 days after TCRalphabeta/CD19-depleted stem cell transplant. The receptors derive from a female patient aged 2-15 years who had a stem cell transplant for congenital amegakaryocytic thrombocytopenia, so the T cells may come from the graft donor.

Only a few counts were recorded for this clonotype. Compared with germline, one end of the junction differs, possibly owing to a read error. The chain has TRBV4-2 and TRBJ2-6, with D possibly TRBD1 on 5 matching bases. The CDR3 covers 16 residues. Looked up from germline, CDR1 is LGHNA and CDR2 is YNFKEQ. The CDR3 loop reads CASSQEQFSGANVVTF. The CDR3 DNA reads as TGTGCCAGCAGCCAAGAACAGTTCTCTGGGGCCAACGTCGTGACTTTC.

Notes on this clonotype: One end of the junction varies from germline; a read error may be responsible. The chain joins TRBV5-1 to TRBJ2-7, with TRBD1 identical over 7 bases. There are 14 residues in the CDR3. Germline loops: CDR1 SGHRS, CDR2 YFSETQ. The CDR3 reads CASNLIGTAPEQYF. CDR3 bases: TGCGCCAGCAACTTGATAGGGACAGCTCCGGAGCAGTACTTC.

This clonotype occurred a few times. The chain couples TRBV20-1 to TRBJ1-5; 9 nucleotides align to TRBD1. The CDR3 is 14 residues long. CDR1 is DFQATT and CDR2 is SNEGSKA in the germline V gene (reference sequence). V lost 1 base to trimming and J lost 4 bases; unmatched junction nucleotides: 2. CDR3 sequence (DNA): TGCAGTGCTAGAGGCGGGACAGGGAATCAGCCCCAGCATTTT. Its translation is CSARGGTGNQPQHF.

This clonotype was observed many times. V usage is TRBV4-1 and J usage is TRBJ2-4; the D is unclear. CDR3 length: 17 residues. Germline CDR1 MGHRA, CDR2 YSYEKL. Trimming took off 0 bases at V and 9 bases at J, with 21 bases between the two ends. The CDR3 here is CASSQDFTKAVVGIQYF. The CDR3, as DNA: TGCGCCAGCAGCCAAGATTTTACTAAGGCGGTTGTTGGCATTCAGTACTTC.

This clonotype was detected a few times. This chain uses TRBV20-1 with TRBJ2-1; 11 bases align to TRBD2. The junction had 8 bases not matched to a gene; V was cut back by 3 bases and J by 1 base. The CDR3 spans 17 residues. Germline CDR1 is DFQATT and CDR2 is SNEGSKA (reference sequence). The CDR3 spells CSARTPGLADSYNEQFF. DNA for the CDR3: TGCAGTGCTAGGACTCCGGGACTAGCGGATTCCTACAATGAGCAGTTCTTC.

The chain joins TRBV7-8 to TRBJ2-1; TRBD1 is a possible D gene (6 bases). This CDR3 contains 15 residues. V was cut by 3 bases and J by 2 bases, with 11 bases left in between. Per the germline V gene, CDR1 is SGHVS and CDR2 is FQNEAQ. The CDR3: CASSFGTTTYNEQFF. The CDR3 bases are TGTGCCAGCAGCTTCGGGACAACAACCTACAATGAGCAGTTCTTC.

The chain is built from TRBV13 and TRBJ2-7, with 9 positions matching TRBD1. The CDR3 contains 15 residues. V lost 5 bases, J lost 2 bases, and 7 bases stayed unmatched. Germline assignment: CDR1 PRHDT and CDR2 FYEKMQ (reference sequence). CDR3 sequence: CASSQQGAPPYEQYF. As DNA, the CDR3 is TGTGCCAGCAGCCAACAGGGGGCTCCCCCCTACGAGCAGTACTTC.

The chain employs TRBV12-3 or TRBV12-4 and TRBJ2-2; D is uncertain. Trimming took 3 bases from V and 5 from J, leaving 10 bases between them. This CDR3 spans 14 amino acids. The CDR3 sequence: CASSFGLATGELFF. The CDR3 nucleotides are TGTGCCAGCAGTTTTGGTTTGGCTACCGGGGAGCTGTTTTTT.

This chain joins TRBV5-1 and TRBJ1-6, with a tentative D call TRBD1 (5 bases). The germline CDR1 and CDR2 sequences are SGHRS and YFSETQ. The length of the CDR3 is 14 residues. Trimming cost V 7 bases and J 10 bases, with 18 bases left between them. The CDR3 region is CASGLQGIGSPLHF. CDR3 nucleotide sequence: TGCGCCAGCGGACTCCAGGGTATAGGATCACCCCTCCACTTT.

This rearrangement joins TRBV7-2 to TRBJ2-5; maybe TRBD1 (6 bases). Germline V gene sequence: CDR1 SGHTA, CDR2 FQGNSA. V was clipped by 7 bases and J by 5 bases, with 17 bases between them. The CDR3 loop spans 14 amino acids. For the CDR3, the DNA is TGTGCCAGCAACCTTCAACAGGGAAAGGAGACCCAGTACTTC. This translates into CASNLQQGKETQYF.

This chain connects TRBV7-9 to TRBJ1-2; D is undetermined. Deletions cut 5 bases from V and 0 bases from J, with 10 bases between. This CDR3 is built from 14 residues. Germline V lookup: CDR1 SEHNR, CDR2 FQNEAQ (reference sequence). The CDR3 DNA follows: TGTGCCAGCAGCGCAGGTTTCACTAACTATGGCTACACCTTC. Protein: CASSAGFTNYGYTF.

This clonotype showed up many times. The CDR3 sequence: CATSRVTAASTDTQYF. The CDR3 region has the DNA TGTGCCACCAGCAGAGTTACAGCGGCGAGCACAGATACGCAGTATTTT. The chain employs TRBV15 and TRBJ2-3; tentatively, D is TRBD2 (5 bases). The CDR3 is 16 residues long. CDR1 is LNHNV and CDR2 is YYDKDF in the germline V gene (reference sequence). The V gene lost 1 base and the J gene lost 0 bases, with 11 bases spanning the gap.

V and J are TRBV3-1 and TRBJ2-5; D gene ambiguous. The CDR3 runs to 12 residues. Trimming shortened V by 6 bases and J by 3 bases, and 8 bases separated the two germline ends. Germline V CDR1 and CDR2: LGHDT, YNNKEL (reference sequence). Here the CDR3 DNA reads TGTGCCAGCAGAACGGCTGAAGAGACCCAGTACTTC. Translating it yields CASRTAEETQYF.

V usage is TRBV5-1 and J usage is TRBJ1-3; D gene unclear. The CDR3 has 12 amino acids. V was pared by 1 base and J by 2 bases, with 1 base between. From germline, CDR1 is SGHRS and CDR2 YFSETQ. The CDR3: CASSLTGNTIYF. The CDR3 coding sequence is TGCGCCAGCAGCTTGACTGGAAACACCATATATTTT.

The chain employs TRBV28 and TRBJ2-7; D could derive from TRBD1 or TRBD2 (6 bases each). V was pared by 6 bases and J by 4 bases, with 19 bases between. The CDR3 loop spans 15 amino acids. Germline CDR1 is MDHEN and CDR2 is SYDVKM. The CDR3 coding sequence is TGTGCCAGCAGCCCCAGGGGAGGTAAACCTTACGAGCAGTACTTC. Its translation: CASSPRGGKPYEQYF.

The chain has TRBV4-3 and TRBJ1-4; D is unresolved. Trimming removed 3 bases from V and 0 bases from J, with 11 bases in between. CDR1 LGHNA and CDR2 YSLEER come from the germline V gene. This CDR3 has 16 residues. The DNA of the CDR3 is TGCGCCAGCAGCCATAGCACCAGAGCAACTAATGAAAAACTGTTTTTT. Its protein is CASSHSTRATNEKLFF.